Following are 14 T cell receptor beta chains from one sample sequenced in a study of vaccination effects on CD4 cells after COVID-19. Their antigens remain unidentified. Sequencing followed a ViraFEST assay step that expanded antigen-specific CD4+ T cells with viral peptide pools. Researchers isolated CD4+ T cells once approximately 10 days of culture had elapsed. Sometime from March through December 2020, the person acquired a SARS-CoV-2 infection that PCR confirmed. Method: immunoSEQ multiplex PCR; TCRdb's copy keeps in-frame clones and lacks some. The sample lists tens of thousands of clones; approximately 72% were seen once. Source: CD4+ T cells from PBMCs cultured with a peptide pool, taken before COVID-19 vaccination. The receptor source for this set is a human donor who had a prior SARS-CoV-2 infection.

The gene calls are TRBV2 and TRBJ1-6, with D maybe TRBD1 (5 bases). CDR1 and CDR2 from the germline V gene are SNHLY and FYNNEI. The V end lost 4 bases, the J end lost 9 bases, and 19 bases lay between the germline ends. This CDR3 spans 16 amino acids. The CDR3, as DNA: TGTGCCAGCAGTGCGAACAGGTTAAAAAGGGTTTCACCCCTCCACTTT. It translates to CASSANRLKRVSPLHF.

The V gene is TRBV3-1 (or the pseudogene TRBV3-2), the J gene TRBJ2-1; no firm D call. This CDR3 comprises 16 residues. Per the germline V gene, CDR1 is LGHDT and CDR2 is YNNKEL (reference sequence). With 1 base removed from V and 4 bases from J, the gap between germline ends came to 14 bases. The CDR3 here is CASSQGFSLRYNEQFF. CDR3 coding DNA: TGTGCCAGCAGCCAAGGATTCAGCTTACGATACAATGAGCAGTTCTTC.

This clone was seen a handful of times. The gene calls are TRBV10-3 and TRBJ1-5, with 7 nucleotides matching TRBD1. Trimming cost V 4 bases and J 5 bases; bases outside gene matches: 2. The CDR3 has 13 residues. CDR1 is ENHRY, CDR2 SYGVKD, per germline. The CDR3 is CAISGDSDQPQHF. The CDR3 region has the DNA TGTGCCATCAGTGGGGACAGCGATCAGCCCCAGCATTTT.

This chain connects TRBV6-5 to TRBJ2-1; no firm D call. The V end lost 1 base, the J end lost 6 bases, and 7 bases lay between the germline ends. This CDR3 has 13 amino acids. Germline V gene data show CDR1 as MNHEY and CDR2 as SVGAGI. The CDR3 loop is CASSYYRSNEQFF. For the CDR3, the DNA is TGTGCCAGCAGTTACTACCGGAGCAATGAGCAGTTCTTC.

The chain has TRBV12-5 and TRBJ2-3; D is unclear. Germline CDR1 LGHNT, CDR2 FRNRAP. The CDR3 sequence is 14 residues long. V was trimmed by 3 bases and J by 2 bases, leaving 9 bases between them. The CDR3 nucleotides read TGTGCTAGTGGTTTTGGCAGACACACAGATACGCAGTATTTT. Its protein product is CASGFGRHTDTQYF.

This clone was seen just once. J is TRBJ2-7 and V is TRBV5-4; 7 nucleotides align to TRBD1. Trimming at V came to 3 bases and at J to 0 bases, leaving 6 bases not matched to a gene. The germline V gene has CDR1 SGHNT and CDR2 YYREEE (reference sequence). The CDR3 has 15 residues. CDR3 nucleotide sequence: TGTGCCAGCAGCTCGCGACAGGGTAACTCCTACGAGCAGTACTTC. Amino acids: CASSSRQGNSYEQYF.

The chain is built from TRBV6-5 and TRBJ2-7; TRBD1 aligns across 7 bases. The V gene end was trimmed by 5 bases and the J gene end by 2 bases; junction bases not matched to a gene: 3. Per germline, CDR1 MNHEY and CDR2 SVGAGI. This CDR3 is built from 13 residues. The CDR3 DNA follows: TGTGCCAGCAGTAAGGGGGCTACCTACGAGCAGTACTTC. This sequence encodes CASSKGATYEQYF.

In this sample, this clone turned up once. V and J are TRBV5-1 and TRBJ1-1, with D maybe TRBD1 (5 bases). Looked up from germline, CDR1 is SGHRS and CDR2 is YFSETQ. The CDR3 runs 15 residues. The ends were cut back, 6 bases at V and 6 bases at J, with 21 bases in the middle. CDR3 in amino acids: CASTRGGEGSPEAFF. The CDR3 DNA is TGCGCCAGCACGCGGGGGGGGGAAGGGTCTCCTGAAGCTTTCTTT.

The genes are TRBV13 and TRBJ2-1; unclear D gene. In germline, CDR1 is PRHDT, CDR2 FYEKMQ (reference sequence). Deletions cut 2 bases from V and 10 bases from J, with 21 bases between. The CDR3 is 16 amino acids. The CDR3 DNA sequence: TGTGCCAGCAGCTTACGTTTGTCGACCTACCAAGACGAGCAGTTCTTC. It is translated as CASSLRLSTYQDEQFF.

This clone was detected once. V gene TRBV15 combines with J gene TRBJ1-2; unclear D gene. The CDR3 consists of 13 residues. The V end lost 6 bases, the J end lost 7 bases, and 15 bases lay between the germline ends. CDR1 and CDR2 (germline): LNHNV, YYDKDF (reference sequence). CDR3 sequence (DNA): TGTGCCACCAGGTCGCTGAGGCAAAGTGGCTACACCTTC. As protein: CATRSLRQSGYTF.

V is TRBV9 and J is TRBJ2-3; D gene unclear. CDR1 and CDR2 from the germline V gene are SGDLS and YYNGEE. Trimming pared 4 bases from V and 8 bases from J, leaving 11 bases between. CDR3 length: 12 amino acids. The CDR3 DNA reads as TGTGCCAGCAGCTCGAACTATTTTACGCAGTATTTT. Its protein product is CASSSNYFTQYF.

This clone was observed a single time. The CDR3 DNA sequence: TGTGCCAGCAGCTTAGGATATCAGGGGGAGGCTTTCTTT. Amino acid sequence: CASSLGYQGEAFF. The chain links TRBV11-2 to TRBJ1-1; TRBD1 aligns across 7 bases. The V and J ends lost 1 base and 11 bases, in that order; junction bases with no gene match: 7. The germline CDR1 and CDR2 sequences are SGHAT and FQNNGV. The CDR3 has 13 amino acids.

The chain carries TRBV2 and TRBJ2-3, with a possible D match to TRBD2 (7 bases). The CDR3 is made up of 13 amino acids. Germline V gene lookup returns CDR1 SNHLY and CDR2 FYNNEI. V lost 6 bases, J lost 5 bases, and 12 bases lay in between. CDR3 region: CASRGGQGDTQYF. CDR3 in DNA: TGTGCCAGCAGGGGGGGGCAAGGAGATACGCAGTATTTT.

This chain links TRBV2 with TRBJ2-7; 7 bases match TRBD1. The CDR3 length is 12 residues. V gave up 5 bases and J gave up 6 bases; unmatched junction bases: 4. Per the germline V gene, CDR1 is SNHLY and CDR2 is FYNNEI. CDR3 sequence: CASSKDRSEQYF. The CDR3 DNA follows: TGTGCCAGCAGTAAGGACAGGTCCGAGCAGTACTTC.